The 8 T cell receptor beta chains listed next were all sequenced from one sample in a study of T cell clonality in common variable immunodeficiency. The method was immunoSEQ multiplex PCR; TCRdb's version includes in-frame clones alone and lacks a portion of them. Recorded here are about 60,000 clones, none singletons. The sample was peripheral blood mononuclear cells. These receptors were taken from a person aged 18 to 75 in good health.

The table lists this clone with many counts. The read halts 3 residues ahead of the CDR3 end, with the missing end drawn from the germline J gene. V usage is TRBV5-1 and J usage is TRBJ1-1; a possible D gene is TRBD1 (5 bases). Deletions cut 5 bases from V and 6 bases from J, with 11 bases between. This CDR3 comprises 12 residues. The V gene's germline CDR1 is SGHRS and CDR2 YFSETQ. The DNA read from the CDR3 is TGCGCCAGCAGTAGTGACAGAGCTGAA. Its protein is CASSSDRAE. The complete CDR3 reads CASSSDRAEAFF.

This clone showed up many times. The sequence runs out 3 residues before the end of the CDR3; the remainder is reconstructed from the germline J gene. The V and J genes are TRBV30 and TRBJ1-6; no reliable D call. The CDR3 consists of 12 residues. The germline V gene has CDR1 GTSNPN and CDR2 SVGIG (reference sequence). Trimming removed 1 base at V and 5 bases at J, with 3 bases between. Here the CDR3 reads CAWSGDNSPLHF. The DNA read from the CDR3 is TGTGCCTGGAGTGGCGATAATTCACCC.

This clone has ten or more counts. The read stops 3 residues short of the end of the CDR3; the missing end is completed from the germline J gene. The J gene is TRBJ2-7, the V gene TRBV18, with 7 bases that match TRBD1. Per the germline V gene, CDR1 is KGHSH and CDR2 is LQKENI. V lost 0 bases to trimming and J lost 4 bases; unmatched junction nucleotides: 6. The CDR3 loop spans 15 amino acids. The part of the CDR3 DNA that was read is TGTGCCAGCTCACCACCGGGGGCAGGGGGATACGAG. Protein sequence: CASSPPGAGGYE. The entire CDR3 protein reads CASSPPGAGGYEQYF.

About this clone itself: The CDR3 goes on 3 residues after the read ends, and that part is filled in from the germline J gene. V usage is TRBV5-1 and J usage is TRBJ2-7; 9 bases are shared with TRBD2. With V trimmed by 2 bases and J by 0 bases, 12 bases remained unmatched. The CDR3 spans 18 residues. CDR1 is SGHRS, CDR2 YFSETQ, per germline. The CDR3 sequence: CASSLSSGSRISSYEQYF. The DNA read from the CDR3 is TGCGCCAGCAGCTTAAGTAGCGGGAGCCGAATTAGCTCCTACGAG. Filled out from reference TRBV5-1 and TRBJ2-7, the complete variable domain reads KAGVTQTPRYLIKTRGQQVTLSCSPISGHRSVSWYQQTPGQGLQFLFEYFSETQRNKGNFPGRFSGRQFSNSRSEMNVSTLELGDSALYLCASSLSSGSRISSYEQYFGPGTRLTVT.

The table lists this clone with many counts. CDR3 region: CASSEDSGRGNEQFF. The sequenced CDR3 bases are TGTGCCAGCAGTGAGGATTCAGGGAGGGGCAATGAG. V usage is TRBV2 and J usage is TRBJ2-1; TRBD2 matches 7 bases. The CDR3 is cut off 3 residues early in the read; its end comes from the germline J gene. This CDR3 is 15 amino acids long. V trimming: 3 bases; J trimming: 6 bases; junction bases outside the gene matches: 8. Per germline, CDR1 SNHLY and CDR2 FYNNEI. The complete variable domain, with remaining parts taken from reference TRBV2 and TRBJ2-1, reads EPEVTQTPSHQVTQMGQEVILRCVPISNHLYFYWYRQILGQKVEFLVSFYNNEISEKSEIFDDQFSVERPDGSNFTLKIRSTKLEDSAMYFCASSEDSGRGNEQFFGPGTRLTVL.

This clone has at least ten counts. With the read ending 3 residues before the CDR3 end, the germline J gene is used to fill in that end. V and J are TRBV10-3 and TRBJ2-1; 10 nucleotides agree with TRBD2. The germline gives CDR1 ENHRY, CDR2 SYGVKD. CDR3 length equals 14 residues. V lost 6 bases to trimming and J lost 8 bases; unmatched junction nucleotides: 7. CDR3 DNA, as far as it was read: TGTGCCATCAGGGAGAGCGGGGGGGTTTATGAG. It specifies CAIRESGGVYE. The CDR3 reads in full as CAIRESGGVYEQFF.

This clone was counted at least ten times. The CDR3 DNA, read in part, is TGTGCCAGCAGCTTACAAGCGGGAGGCCTCGACGAG. This gives the protein CASSLQAGGLDE. The CDR3, in full, reads CASSLQAGGLDEQYF. This sequence joins TRBV7-2 and TRBJ2-7, with 9 positions matching TRBD2. With the read ending 3 residues before the CDR3 end, the germline J gene is used to fill in that end. This CDR3 has 15 amino acids. Germline V gene data show CDR1 as SGHTA and CDR2 as FQGNSA. Trimming cost V 2 bases and J 5 bases; bases outside gene matches: 7.

Notes on this clone: Sequencing ends 3 residues short of the CDR3 end; the germline J gene provides the rest. The gene calls are TRBV7-9 and TRBJ1-5; weak D call: TRBD1 (6 bases). The V end was cut by 5 bases, the J end by 5 bases, with 13 bases between. The CDR3 has 14 residues. From germline, CDR1 is SEHNR and CDR2 FQNEAQ (reference sequence). The CDR3 loop is CASSVDRTHQPQHF. The DNA read from the CDR3 is TGTGCCAGCAGCGTAGACAGGACCCATCAGCCC.